This T cell receptor (beta chain) was sequenced during a study of cytomegalovirus exposure and HLA in healthy donors. Study background: Assignment to the Caucasian-associated ancestry cluster applied to 81% of the approximately 400 genotyped donors.

Vbeta (60) and Jbeta (13) primers were used in the PCR. TCRdb's copy holds only in-frame clones and misses some; the assay was immunoSEQ multiplex PCR. Of around 70,000 clones in the sample, under 85% are singletons; the top ten hold less than 9.5%. Broader study findings: Cytomegalovirus association was assigned to approximately 160 TCR beta chains.

About this clone itself: The antigen remains unidentified.

This CDR3 spans 17 amino acids. The clonotype comes from a woman in her forties in good health and CMV-seropositive. This chain links TRBV21-1 with TRBJ1-5; the tabulated D call, TRBD1, remains unverified against the DNA. TRBV21-1 constitutes a pseudogene. Sequencing input: PBMCs. The CDR3 region is CASTRREADRLYQPQHF. The CDR3 DNA reads TGTGCCAGCACCCGAAGAGAGGCGGACAGGCTGTATCAGCCCCAGCATTTT.